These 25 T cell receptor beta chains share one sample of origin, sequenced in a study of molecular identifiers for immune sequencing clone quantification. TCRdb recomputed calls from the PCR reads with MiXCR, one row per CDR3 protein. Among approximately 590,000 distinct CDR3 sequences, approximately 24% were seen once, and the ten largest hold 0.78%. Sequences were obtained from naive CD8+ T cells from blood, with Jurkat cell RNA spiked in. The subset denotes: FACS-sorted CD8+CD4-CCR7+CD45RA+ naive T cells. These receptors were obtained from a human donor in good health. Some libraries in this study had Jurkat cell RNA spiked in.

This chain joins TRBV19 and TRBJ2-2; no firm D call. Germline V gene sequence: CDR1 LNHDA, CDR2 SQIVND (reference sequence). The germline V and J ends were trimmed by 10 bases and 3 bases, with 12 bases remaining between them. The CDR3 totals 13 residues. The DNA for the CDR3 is TGTGCCACCTCAGGTTGGGACACCGGGGAGCTGTTTTTT. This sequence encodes CATSGWDTGELFF.

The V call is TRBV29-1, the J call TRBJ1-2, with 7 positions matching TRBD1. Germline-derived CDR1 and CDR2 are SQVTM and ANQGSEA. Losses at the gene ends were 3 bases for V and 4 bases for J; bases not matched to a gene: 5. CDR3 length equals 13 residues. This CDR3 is CSVERDSGYGYTF. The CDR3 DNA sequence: TGCAGCGTTGAGAGGGACAGCGGCTATGGCTACACCTTC.

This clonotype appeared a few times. CDR3 loop: CASSNTGGANTEAFF. The CDR3 DNA reads as TGTGCCAGCAGTAACACAGGGGGCGCGAACACTGAAGCTTTCTTT. This chain connects TRBV6-5 to TRBJ1-1; the match to TRBD1 covers 9 bases. This CDR3 region has 15 residues. The V and J ends lost 5 bases and 1 base, in that order; junction bases with no gene match: 5. In germline, CDR1 is MNHEY, CDR2 SVGAGI.

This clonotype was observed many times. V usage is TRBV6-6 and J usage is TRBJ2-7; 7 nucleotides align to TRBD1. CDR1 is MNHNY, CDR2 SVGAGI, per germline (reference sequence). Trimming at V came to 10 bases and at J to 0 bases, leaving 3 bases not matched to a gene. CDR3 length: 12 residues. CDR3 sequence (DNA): TGTGCCACTACAGGGGCCTCCTACGAGCAGTACTTC. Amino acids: CATTGASYEQYF.

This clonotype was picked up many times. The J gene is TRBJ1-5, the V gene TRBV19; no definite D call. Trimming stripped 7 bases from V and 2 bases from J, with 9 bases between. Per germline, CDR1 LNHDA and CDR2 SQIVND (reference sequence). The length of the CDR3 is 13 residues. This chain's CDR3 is CASTSIGNQPQHF. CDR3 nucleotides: TGTGCCAGTACTTCGATCGGCAATCAGCCCCAGCATTTT.

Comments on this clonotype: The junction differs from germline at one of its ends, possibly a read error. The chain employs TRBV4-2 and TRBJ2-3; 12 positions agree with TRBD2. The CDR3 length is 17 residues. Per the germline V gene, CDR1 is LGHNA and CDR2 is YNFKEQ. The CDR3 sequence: CASGQDLAGGPTDTQYF. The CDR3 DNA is TGTGCCAGCGGCCAAGATCTAGCGGGAGGGCCAACGGATACGCAGTATTTT.

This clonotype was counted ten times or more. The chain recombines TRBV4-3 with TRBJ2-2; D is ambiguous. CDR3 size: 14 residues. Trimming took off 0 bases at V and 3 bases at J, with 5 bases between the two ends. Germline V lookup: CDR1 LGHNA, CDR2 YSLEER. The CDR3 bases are TGCGCCAGCAGCCAAGATTGGGACACCGGGGAGCTGTTTTTT. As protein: CASSQDWDTGELFF.

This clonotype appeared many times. The DNA of the CDR3 is TGTGCCAGCAGCCCGTTAGGATGGGTTCGCACAGATACGCAGTATTTT. Encoded protein: CASSPLGWVRTDTQYF. The genes are TRBV12-3 or TRBV12-4 and TRBJ2-3; D is undetermined. The CDR3 is 16 amino acids. V shed 6 bases and J shed 1 base, with 17 bases lying between them.

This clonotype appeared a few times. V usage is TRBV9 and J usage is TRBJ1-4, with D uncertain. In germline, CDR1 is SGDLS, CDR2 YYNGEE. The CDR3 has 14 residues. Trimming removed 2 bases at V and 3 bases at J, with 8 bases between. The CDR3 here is CASSVGYPNEKLFF. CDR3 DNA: TGTGCCAGCAGCGTGGGGTATCCTAATGAAAAACTGTTTTTT.

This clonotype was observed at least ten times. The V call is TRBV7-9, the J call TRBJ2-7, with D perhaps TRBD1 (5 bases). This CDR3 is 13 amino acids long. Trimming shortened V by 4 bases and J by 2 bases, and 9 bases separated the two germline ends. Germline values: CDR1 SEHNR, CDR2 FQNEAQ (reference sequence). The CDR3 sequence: CASSSTAAYEQYF. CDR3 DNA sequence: TGTGCCAGCAGCTCGACAGCTGCCTACGAGCAGTACTTC. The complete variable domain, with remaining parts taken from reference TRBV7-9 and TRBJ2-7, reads DTGVSQNPRHKITKRGQNVTFRCDPISEHNRLYWYRQTLGQGPEFLTYFQNEAQLEKSRLLSDRFSAERPKGSFSTLEIQRTEQGDSAMYLCASSSTAAYEQYFGPGTRLTVT.

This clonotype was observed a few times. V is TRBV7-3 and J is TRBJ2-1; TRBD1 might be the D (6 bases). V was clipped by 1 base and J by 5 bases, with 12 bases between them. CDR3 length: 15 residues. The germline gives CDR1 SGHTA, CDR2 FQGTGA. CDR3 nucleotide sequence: TGTGCCAGCAGCTTAAGGTTAGGGGACAACAATGAGCAGTTCTTC. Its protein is CASSLRLGDNNEQFF.

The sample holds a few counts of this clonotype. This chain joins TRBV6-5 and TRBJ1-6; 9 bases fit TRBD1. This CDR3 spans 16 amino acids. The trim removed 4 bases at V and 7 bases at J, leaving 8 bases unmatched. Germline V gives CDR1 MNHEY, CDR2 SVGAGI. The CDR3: CASSFPPGQGNSPLHF. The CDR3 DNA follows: TGTGCCAGCAGTTTCCCCCCGGGACAGGGAAATTCACCCCTCCACTTT.

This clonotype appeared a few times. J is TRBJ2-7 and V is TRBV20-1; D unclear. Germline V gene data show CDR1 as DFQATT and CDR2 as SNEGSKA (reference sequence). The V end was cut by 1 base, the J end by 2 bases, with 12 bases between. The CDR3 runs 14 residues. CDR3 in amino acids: CSARVGQNTYEQYF. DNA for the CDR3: TGCAGTGCTAGAGTAGGGCAGAATACCTACGAGCAGTACTTC.

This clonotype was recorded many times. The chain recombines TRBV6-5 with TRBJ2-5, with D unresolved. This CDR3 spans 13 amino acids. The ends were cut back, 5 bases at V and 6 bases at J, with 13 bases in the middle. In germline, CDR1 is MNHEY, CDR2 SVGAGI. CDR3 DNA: TGTGCCAGCAGTCCCACGCCCTTGAAGACCCAGTACTTC. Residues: CASSPTPLKTQYF.

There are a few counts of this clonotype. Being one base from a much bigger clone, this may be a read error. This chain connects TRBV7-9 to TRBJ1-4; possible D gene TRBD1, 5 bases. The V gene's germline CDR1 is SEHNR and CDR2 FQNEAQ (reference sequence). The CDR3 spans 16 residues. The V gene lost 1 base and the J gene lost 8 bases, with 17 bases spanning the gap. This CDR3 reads CASSLDGGMEEEKLFF. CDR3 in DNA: TGTGCCAGCAGCTTAGACGGGGGGATGGAAGAAGAAAAACTGTTTTTT.

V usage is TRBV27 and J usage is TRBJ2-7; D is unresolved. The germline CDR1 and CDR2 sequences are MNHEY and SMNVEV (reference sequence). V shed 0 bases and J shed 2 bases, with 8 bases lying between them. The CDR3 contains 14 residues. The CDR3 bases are TGTGCCAGCAGTTTATCAGGGCTGACCTACGAGCAGTACTTC. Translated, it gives CASSLSGLTYEQYF.

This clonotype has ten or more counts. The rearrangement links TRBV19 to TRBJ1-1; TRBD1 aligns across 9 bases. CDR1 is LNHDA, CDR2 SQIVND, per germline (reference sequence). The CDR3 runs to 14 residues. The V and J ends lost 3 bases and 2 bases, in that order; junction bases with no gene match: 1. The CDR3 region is CASSITGGNTEAFF. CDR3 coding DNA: TGTGCCAGTAGTATTACAGGGGGCAACACTGAAGCTTTCTTT. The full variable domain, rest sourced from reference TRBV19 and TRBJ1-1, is DGGITQSPKYLFRKEGQNVTLSCEQNLNHDAMYWYRQDPGQGLRLIYYSQIVNDFQKGDIAEGYSVSREKKESFPLTVTSAQKNPTAFYLCASSITGGNTEAFFGQGTRLTVV.

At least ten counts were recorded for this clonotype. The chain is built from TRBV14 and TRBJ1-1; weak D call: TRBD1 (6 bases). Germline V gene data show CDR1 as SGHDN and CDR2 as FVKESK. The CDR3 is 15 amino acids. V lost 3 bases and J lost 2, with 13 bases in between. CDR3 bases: TGTGCCAGCAGCCAGTGGGACAACCCAAACACTGAAGCTTTCTTT. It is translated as CASSQWDNPNTEAFF.

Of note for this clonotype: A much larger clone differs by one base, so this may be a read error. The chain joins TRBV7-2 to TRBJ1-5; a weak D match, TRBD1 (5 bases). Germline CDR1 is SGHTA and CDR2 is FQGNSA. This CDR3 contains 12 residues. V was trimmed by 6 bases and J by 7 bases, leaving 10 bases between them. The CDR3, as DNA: TGTGCCAGCAGATCCCAGGGCCAGCCCCAGCATTTT. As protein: CASRSQGQPQHF. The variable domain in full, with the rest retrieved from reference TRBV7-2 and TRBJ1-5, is GAGVSQSPSNKVTEKGKDVELRCDPISGHTALYWYRQSLGQGLEFLIYFQGNSAPDKSGLPSDRFSAERTGGSVSTLTIQRTQQEDSAVYLCASRSQGQPQHFGDGTRLSIL.

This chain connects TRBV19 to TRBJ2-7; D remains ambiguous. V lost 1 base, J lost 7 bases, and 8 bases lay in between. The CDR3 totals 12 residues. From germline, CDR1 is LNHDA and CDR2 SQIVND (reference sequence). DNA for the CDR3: TGTGCCAGTAGTATAGGGAGCGAGGAGCAGTACTTC. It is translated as CASSIGSEEQYF.

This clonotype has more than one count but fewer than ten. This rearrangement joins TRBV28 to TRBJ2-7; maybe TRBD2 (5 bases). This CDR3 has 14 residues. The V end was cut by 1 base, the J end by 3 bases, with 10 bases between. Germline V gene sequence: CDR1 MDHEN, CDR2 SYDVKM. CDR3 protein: CASSLLEDLYEQYF. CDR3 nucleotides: TGTGCCAGCAGTTTATTGGAGGACCTCTACGAGCAGTACTTC. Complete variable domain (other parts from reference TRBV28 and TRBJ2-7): DVKVTQSSRYLVKRTGEKVFLECVQDMDHENMFWYRQDPGLGLRLIYFSYDVKMKEKGDIPEGYSVSREKKERFSLILESASTNQTSMYLCASSLLEDLYEQYFGPGTRLTVT.

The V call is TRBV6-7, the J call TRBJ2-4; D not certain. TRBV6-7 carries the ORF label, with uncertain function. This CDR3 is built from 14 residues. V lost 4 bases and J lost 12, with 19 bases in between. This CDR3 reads CASSSYSQLYAQYF. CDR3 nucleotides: TGTGCCAGCAGTTCCTACAGCCAATTGTACGCTCAGTACTTC.

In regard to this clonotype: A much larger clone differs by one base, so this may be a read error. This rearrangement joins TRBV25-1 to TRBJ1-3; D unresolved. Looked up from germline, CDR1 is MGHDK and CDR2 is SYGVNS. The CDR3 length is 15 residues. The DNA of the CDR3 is TGTGCCAGCAGTGAATACGAGGGCCCTGGAAGCACCATATATTTT. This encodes CASSEYEGPGSTIYF. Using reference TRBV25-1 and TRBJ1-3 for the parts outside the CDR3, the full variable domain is EADIYQTPRYLVIGTGKKITLECSQTMGHDKMYWYQQDPGMELHLIHYSYGVNSTEKGDLSSESTVSRIRTEHFPLTLESARPSHTSQYLCASSEYEGPGSTIYFGEGSWLTVV.

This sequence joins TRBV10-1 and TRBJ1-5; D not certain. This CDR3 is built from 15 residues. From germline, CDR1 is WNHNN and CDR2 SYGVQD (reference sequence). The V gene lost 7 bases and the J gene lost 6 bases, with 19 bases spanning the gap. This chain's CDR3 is CASKDSPQARQPQHF. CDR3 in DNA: TGCGCCAGCAAGGATAGCCCCCAGGCTCGTCAGCCCCAGCATTTT.

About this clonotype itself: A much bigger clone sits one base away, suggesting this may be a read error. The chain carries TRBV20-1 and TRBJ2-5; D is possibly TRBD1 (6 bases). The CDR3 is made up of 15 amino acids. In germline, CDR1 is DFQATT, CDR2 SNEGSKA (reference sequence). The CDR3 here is CSARDLGAEQEPQYF. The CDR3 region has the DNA TGCAGTGCTAGAGATCTGGGGGCGGAGCAAGAGCCCCAGTACTTC.